Each of the 9 T cell receptor beta chains below was sequenced from the same sample in a study of T cells in Graves' hyperthyroidism and ophthalmopathy. The CDR3 regions of TCR beta were amplified from RNA transcripts. The primer set for the first-round RT-PCR of the TCR CDR3 was HTBI. TCRdb ran MiXCR on the multiplex PCR reads and lists one entry per CDR3 protein. This sample yields 450,000 to 650,000 distinct CDR3 sequences, of which 15% to 20% are seen a single time; 17% belongs to the top ten. Sequencing was carried out using blood. The receptors were gathered from a woman aged 18 to 35 with Graves' ophthalmopathy.

About this clonotype: Mismatch with germline at one junction end may stem from a read error. The chain joins TRBV27 to TRBJ1-1, with D unresolved. The CDR3 has 12 residues. Germline values: CDR1 MNHEY, CDR2 SMNVEV (reference sequence). CDR3 sequence (DNA): TGTGCCAGCAGTTCGTCTGCGGGCCGGACGATCTTT. Its protein product is CASSSSAGRTIF.

This clonotype was counted many times. The CDR3 region is CATSRGLTGGTYEQYF. CDR3 DNA: TGTGCCACCAGCAGAGGTTTGACAGGGGGAACCTACGAGCAGTACTTC. The rearrangement joins TRBV15 to TRBJ2-7, with TRBD1 matching 9 bases. Per germline, CDR1 LNHNV and CDR2 YYDKDF (reference sequence). Trimming took 1 base from V and 2 from J; bases not matched to a gene: 6. The CDR3 is 16 amino acids.

The table lists this clonotype with many counts. The genes are TRBV20-1 and TRBJ1-5, with 8 nucleotides matching TRBD1. There are 16 residues in the CDR3. Unmatched junction bases numbered 12, after V lost 6 bases and J lost 2 bases. The germline CDR1 and CDR2 sequences are DFQATT and SNEGSKA (reference sequence). The CDR3 loop is CSALDRGKWGNQPQHF. The CDR3 region has the DNA TGCAGTGCCCTAGACAGGGGAAAATGGGGCAATCAGCCCCAGCATTTT.

Only a few counts were recorded for this clonotype. This chain links TRBV15 with TRBJ2-7, with D possibly matching TRBD2 (6 bases). The germline gives CDR1 LNHNV, CDR2 YYDKDF (reference sequence). CDR3 length: 13 residues. The V and J ends lost 5 bases and 6 bases respectively, with 14 bases between them. CDR3 coding DNA: TGTGCCACCAGCGGCCGGGAGCTGGGCGAGCAGTACTTC. Translated: CATSGRELGEQYF.

In its sample, this clonotype was seen many times. The chain recombines TRBV12-3 or TRBV12-4 with TRBJ1-2; D uncertain. This CDR3 has 12 residues. V lost 5 bases and J 7 bases, leaving 11 bases between the germline ends. The CDR3 coding sequence is TGTGCCAGCAGTACCCGGTTGGCTGGCTACACCTTC. Translation gives CASSTRLAGYTF.

The V call is TRBV20-1, the J call TRBJ2-7, with 7 bases identical to TRBD1. This CDR3 comprises 15 residues. The J segment lost 1 base and the V segment lost 1 base, leaving 7 bases of the junction unmatched. Germline CDR1 is DFQATT and CDR2 is SNEGSKA (reference sequence). CDR3 loop: CSARGHPTGSYEQYF. CDR3 nucleotide sequence: TGCAGTGCTAGAGGCCACCCGACAGGGTCCTACGAGCAGTACTTC.

At least ten counts were recorded for this clonotype. V usage is TRBV27 and J usage is TRBJ2-7; no clear D gene. Germline loops: CDR1 MNHEY, CDR2 SMNVEV (reference sequence). This CDR3 is built from 13 residues. V gave up 2 bases and J gave up 4 bases, with 9 bases separating them. CDR3 bases: TGTGCCAGCAGTTTAGGGCCGATGTACGAGCAGTACTTC. It yields the protein CASSLGPMYEQYF.

The table lists this clonotype with a few counts. V usage is TRBV20-1 and J usage is TRBJ2-3, with 7 bases that match TRBD2. The germline V gene has CDR1 DFQATT and CDR2 SNEGSKA (reference sequence). The CDR3 runs 15 residues. Germline trimming cut 2 bases from V and 1 base from J; bases unmatched to any gene: 6. The DNA of the CDR3 is TGCAGTGCTAGAATAGCGGGCCGCCGCACAGATACGCAGTATTTT. Amino acid sequence: CSARIAGRRTDTQYF.

This clonotype appeared a few times. The chain carries TRBV20-1 and TRBJ1-6, with D unclear. Trimming stripped 3 bases from V and 4 bases from J, with 13 bases between. Germline V gene sequence: CDR1 DFQATT, CDR2 SNEGSKA (reference sequence). The CDR3 spans 15 residues. The CDR3 DNA reads TGCAGTGCTAGTCCCCGGGATGTATATAATTCACCCCTCCACTTT. It encodes CSASPRDVYNSPLHF.